This entry is about one T cell receptor (beta chain). Measured with immunoSEQ multiplex PCR; TCRdb has only the in-frame clones, and not every one. Of some 290,000 clones in the sample, more than 90% were seen once. The data were taken from a study of blood T cell repertoires in COVID-19. Looking at the study overall: T cells, B-cell-depleted T cells, or PBMCs supplied cDNA or gDNA.

Trimming removed 0 bases from V and 5 bases from J, with 10 bases in between. The V gene's germline CDR1 is LGHNA and CDR2 YSLEER. This CDR3 is built from 14 residues. Recruitment covered some 25 US areas and drew participants whose ages spanned roughly 18 to 100 years. It was within 2 weeks before study entry that exposed participants met a COVID-19 case. The sequence came from a woman in her twenties or thirties who had been exposed to COVID-19. The sequenced sample consisted of PBMCs or T cells enriched from blood (not recorded which). V gene TRBV4-3 combines with J gene TRBJ1-2, with D perhaps matching TRBD1 (5 bases). CDR3 coding DNA: TGCGCCAGCAGCCAAGATTTGTCAGGGTATGGCTACACCTTC. Translating it yields CASSQDLSGYGYTF.